The rows below give T cell receptor beta chains drawn from one sample of a study of CD8+ T cells in alopecia areata. The repertoire was sequenced with immunoSEQ multiplex PCR; TCRdb's copy has only in-frame clones and lacks some. This sample yields more than 150,000 clones, of which about 60% are seen a single time; around 12% belongs to the top ten. The sequencing here drew on CD8+ T cells sorted from blood, taken at week 24, from a patient treated with tofacitinib. All receptors derive from a human donor with alopecia areata. CDR3s include the opening cysteine and the closing phenylalanine or tryptophan. A D gene is named only where the DNA matches it firmly. The size field is filled for only some rows; it gives once, few, many or a size class.

>few|TRBV7-9|NA|TRBJ2-1
CASSLSEKSYNEQFF
TGTGCCAGCAGCTTGTCCGAAAAGTCCTACAATGAGCAGTTCTTC
>NA|TRBV2|TRBD1|TRBJ2-7
CASRAGTGRYEQYF
TGTGCCAGCAGGGCCGGGACAGGACGATACGAGCAGTACTTC
>NA|TRBV7-9|NA|TRBJ1-2
CASSLGVGGYTF
TGTGCCAGCAGCTTAGGGGTTGGTGGCTACACCTTC
>few|TRBV12-5|NA|TRBJ1-2
CASGLGTESYGYTF
TGTGCTAGTGGTTTGGGAACCGAGAGCTATGGCTACACCTTC
>NA|TRBV7-9|NA|TRBJ2-5
CASSRDGSQETQYF
TGTGCCAGCAGCCGGGACGGGAGCCAAGAGACCCAGTACTTC
>NA|TRBV9|NA|TRBJ2-7
CASSASDSYEQYF
TGTGCCAGCAGCGCCTCGGACTCCTACGAGCAGTACTTC
>NA|TRBV29-1|TRBD2|TRBJ2-7
CSVTLAGDYEQYF
TGCAGCGTGACTCTAGCGGGGGACTACGAGCAGTACTTC
>NA|TRBV5-6|NA|TRBJ2-2
CASSGDGGIRTGELFF
TGTGCCAGCAGCGGGGATGGAGGGATTCGCACCGGGGAGCTGTTTTTT
>NA|TRBV5-6|NA|TRBJ2-1
CASSLANSDNEQFF
TGTGCCAGCAGCTTGGCCAATTCAGACAATGAGCAGTTCTTC
>NA|TRBV30|TRBD2|TRBJ2-3
CASPLSGDTDTQYF
TGTGCCTCACCCCTTAGCGGGGACACAGATACGCAGTATTTT
>NA|TRBV7-8|NA|TRBJ1-5
CASSATGPHSNQPQHF
TGTGCCAGCAGCGCCACCGGGCCCCATAGCAATCAGCCCCAGCATTTT
>few|TRBV13|NA|TRBJ1-5
CASSLMGIQPQHF
TGTGCCAGCAGCTTAATGGGTATTCAGCCCCAGCATTTT
>NA|TRBV6-6|NA|TRBJ2-3
CASSYSVQVSTDTQYF
TGTGCCAGCAGTTACTCGGTCCAGGTTAGCACAGATACGCAGTATTTT
>NA|TRBV4-1|NA|TRBJ2-3
CASSQDSSTDTQYF
TGCGCCAGCAGCCAAGACTCCAGCACAGATACGCAGTATTTT
>few|TRBV4-2|TRBD1|TRBJ2-7
CASSQDSGDSSYEQYF
TGTGCCAGCAGCCAAGATTCCGGGGACAGCTCCTACGAGCAGTACTTC
>NA|TRBV2|NA|TRBJ2-3
CASSEFPVAPDTQYF
TGTGCCAGCAGTGAGTTCCCTGTCGCCCCGGATACGCAGTATTTT
>NA|TRBV7-2|NA|TRBJ1-5
CASSYANSGNQPQHF
TGTGCCAGCAGCTACGCGAACAGTGGGAATCAGCCCCAGCATTTT
>once|TRBV4-1|NA|TRBJ1-6
CASSQEEGGANSPLHF
TGCGCCAGCAGCCAAGAGGAGGGAGGGGCAAATTCACCCCTCCACTTT
>NA|TRBV29-1|TRBD1|TRBJ2-7
CSVEGGQGYEQYF
TGCAGCGTTGAAGGGGGACAGGGGTACGAGCAGTACTTC
>NA|TRBV7-2|TRBD1|TRBJ2-7
CASSLDRDRPTYEQYF
TGTGCCAGCAGCTTAGACCGGGACAGGCCCACCTACGAGCAGTACTTC
>NA|TRBV9|TRBD1|TRBJ1-5
CASSVARGDRGFWGNQPQHF
TGTGCCAGCAGCGTAGCTAGAGGGGACAGGGGCTTCTGGGGCAATCAGCCCCAGCATTTT
>NA|TRBV25-1|NA|TRBJ2-5
CASSAEVQGQETQYF
TGTGCCAGCAGCGCTGAGGTCCAGGGACAAGAGACCCAGTACTTC
>NA|TRBV13|TRBD2|TRBJ2-1
CASGLAGWNEQFF
TGTGCCAGCGGGCTAGCGGGGTGGAATGAGCAGTTCTTC
>NA|TRBV30|NA|TRBJ1-1
CAWSPGLEAFF
TGTGCCTGGAGCCCGGGACTAGAAGCTTTCTTT
>NA|TRBV4-1|NA|TRBJ1-5
CASSQGSRQGQPQHF
TGCGCCAGCAGCCAAGGTTCTCGGCAGGGCCAGCCCCAGCATTTT